This passage covers 14 T cell receptor beta chains from one sample sequenced in a study of OX40 agonist ivuxolimab in advanced cancers. Sequenced by immunoSEQ multiplex PCR; TCRdb stores in-frame clones only, minus some. Among 80,000 or so clones listed, just under 85% were seen once. The specimen comprised CD4+ or CD8+ T cells sorted from blood, sampled in a trial of the OX40 agonist ivuxolimab. The receptors stem from an adult with an advanced solid tumor such as melanoma, head and neck, liver or kidney cancer.

The V gene is TRBV7-2, the J gene TRBJ1-5; 8 nucleotides align to TRBD1. Germline V gene data show CDR1 as SGHTA and CDR2 as FQGNSA. The V gene end was trimmed by 1 base and the J gene end by 5 bases; junction bases not matched to a gene: 4. The CDR3 has 15 amino acids. The CDR3 bases are TGTGCCAGCAGCTTAGGGAACAGGGGGGATCAGCCCCAGCATTTT. It codes for CASSLGNRGDQPQHF. Complete variable domain (other parts from reference TRBV7-2 and TRBJ1-5): GAGVSQSPSNKVTEKGKDVELRCDPISGHTALYWYRQSLGQGLEFLIYFQGNSAPDKSGLPSDRFSAERTGGSVSTLTIQRTQQEDSAVYLCASSLGNRGDQPQHFGDGTRLSIL.

A word on this clone: One end of the junction varies from germline; a read error may be responsible. This chain connects TRBV7-4 to TRBJ1-4; D possibly corresponds to TRBD1 (6 bases). Per the germline V gene, CDR1 is SGHVT and CDR2 is SQSDAQ. The CDR3 runs to 12 residues. The CDR3 bases are TGTGCCAGCAGTACTATAATCCGGGACACCCGTTTT. Translation gives CASSTIIRDTRF.

The V gene is TRBV30, the J gene TRBJ1-2; the D is unclear. The V gene's germline CDR1 is GTSNPN and CDR2 SVGIG (reference sequence). The CDR3 contains 13 residues. V lost 0 bases and J 8 bases, leaving 13 bases between the germline ends. CDR3 amino acids: CAWSVVDMQGYTF. The CDR3 DNA reads TGTGCCTGGAGTGTAGTAGACATGCAAGGCTACACCTTC.

The chain links TRBV30 to TRBJ1-2; 10 bases line up with TRBD1. V was clipped by 3 bases and J by 2 bases; unmatched bases: 3. The germline CDR1 and CDR2 sequences are GTSNPN and SVGIG (reference sequence). The CDR3 totals 14 residues. The CDR3 sequence is CAWRGQGLNYGYTF. The CDR3 DNA reads TGTGCCTGGAGGGGACAGGGGTTGAACTATGGCTACACCTTC.

The rearrangement uses TRBV19 and TRBJ2-7, with 9 bases fitting TRBD2. The CDR3 length is 13 residues. The trim removed 4 bases at V and 7 bases at J, leaving 5 bases unmatched. Per the germline V gene, CDR1 is LNHDA and CDR2 is SQIVND (reference sequence). The CDR3 nucleotides are TGTGCCAGTAGTACCAGCGGGGGGTTGGAGCAGTACTTC. Translation: CASSTSGGLEQYF.

The chain links TRBV6-6 to TRBJ2-7; 7 positions agree with TRBD2. This CDR3 comprises 14 residues. The ends lost 2 bases at V and 5 bases at J; junction bases unmatched: 6. Germline assignment: CDR1 MNHNY and CDR2 SVGAGI (reference sequence). The CDR3 DNA reads as TGTGCCAGCAGTTACGTGCGGGAGAACCACGAGCAGTACTTC. Translated: CASSYVRENHEQYF.

The rearrangement links TRBV6-1 to TRBJ2-3, with D uncertain. Germline CDR1 reads MNHNS; CDR2 reads SASEGT. This CDR3 spans 14 amino acids. The ends were cut back, 5 bases at V and 2 bases at J, with 11 bases in the middle. The CDR3 protein is CASSTDPYTDTQYF. Here the CDR3 DNA reads TGTGCCAGCAGTACGGACCCTTACACAGATACGCAGTATTTT.

This clone has a handful of counts. The sample carries other DNA sequences with the same CDR3. The chain combines TRBV18 with TRBJ1-5, with a possible D match to TRBD1 (6 bases). Germline CDR1 is KGHSH and CDR2 is LQKENI. CDR3 size: 16 residues. The germline V and J ends were trimmed by 6 bases and 0 bases, with 15 bases remaining between them. CDR3 sequence reads: CASSLEQGSSNQPQHF. CDR3 nucleotides: TGTGCCAGCTCTCTAGAACAGGGAAGTAGCAATCAGCCCCAGCATTTT.

The chain recombines TRBV5-6 with TRBJ1-6, with no clear D. The CDR3 runs to 14 residues. Germline V gene lookup returns CDR1 SGHDT and CDR2 YYEEEE. Trimming stripped 2 bases from V and 8 bases from J, with 11 bases between. CDR3 protein: CASSLRADHSPLHF. CDR3 nucleotide sequence: TGTGCCAGCAGCTTACGAGCAGACCATTCACCCCTCCACTTT.

The genes are TRBV7-9 and TRBJ2-3, with D possibly being TRBD1 or TRBD2 (6 bases each). The germline V and J ends were trimmed by 3 bases and 4 bases, with 17 bases remaining between them. The germline gives CDR1 SEHNR, CDR2 FQNEAQ (reference sequence). The CDR3 is 16 amino acids. CDR3 DNA: TGTGCCAGCAGCTTGGGGACCTCGGAGGGGGCAGATACGCAGTATTTT. Translated, it gives CASSLGTSEGADTQYF.

The chain carries TRBV2 and TRBJ2-7; D remains unclear. The CDR3 is made up of 11 amino acids. V lost 4 bases and J lost 6, with 7 bases in between. In germline, CDR1 is SNHLY, CDR2 FYNNEI. The CDR3 is CASSAYSEQYF. The CDR3 region has the DNA TGTGCCAGCAGTGCCTACTCCGAGCAGTACTTC.

This clone has a single count. The J gene is TRBJ2-1, the V gene TRBV5-1; 8 positions agree with TRBD2. Trimming took 0 bases from V and 8 from J; bases not matched to a gene: 7. Germline loops: CDR1 SGHRS, CDR2 YFSETQ. The length of the CDR3 is 15 residues. CDR3 sequence (DNA): TGCGCCAGCAGCTTGGATGGCGGGGGGCAACATGAGCAGTTCTTC. This encodes CASSLDGGGQHEQFF. Based on the CDR3 plus reference TRBV5-1 and TRBJ2-1, the full variable domain is KAGVTQTPRYLIKTRGQQVTLSCSPISGHRSVSWYQQTPGQGLQFLFEYFSETQRNKGNFPGRFSGRQFSNSRSEMNVSTLELGDSALYLCASSLDGGGQHEQFFGPGTRLTVL.

J is TRBJ2-3 and V is TRBV7-9; tentatively, D is TRBD1 (6 bases). Trimming removed 4 bases at V and 0 bases at J, with 11 bases between. This CDR3 spans 15 amino acids. CDR1 is SEHNR, CDR2 FQNEAQ, per germline (reference sequence). This chain's CDR3 is CASSSYRESTDTQYF. The CDR3 coding sequence is TGTGCCAGCAGCTCATACAGGGAAAGCACAGATACGCAGTATTTT.

V usage is TRBV2 and J usage is TRBJ1-6; TRBD1 might be the D (5 bases). The ends were cut back, 6 bases at V and 8 bases at J, with 14 bases in the middle. Germline loops: CDR1 SNHLY, CDR2 FYNNEI. This CDR3 spans 14 amino acids. The CDR3 loop is CASSTTGGDSPLHF. CDR3 nucleotides: TGTGCCAGCAGCACGACGGGAGGGGATTCACCCCTCCACTTT.